Presented here are 32 T cell receptor beta chains from one specimen sequenced in a study of PD-1 blockade in classical Hodgkin lymphoma (TCRdb year 2020). The library was built by means of the immunoSEQ multiplex PCR assay. In its TCRdb copy, this immuneACCESS table keeps in-frame sequences only and misses some clones. Where compared with another copy, unresolved V genes explain less than half of these, and the others have no known cause. The sample yields roughly 24,000 clones; 65% to 85% were counted once. Roughly 8.3% of the sample is held by the ten biggest clonotypes. According to the study, the label for this sample's time point signals: cycle 2 day 1 (C2D1) of nivolumab. Relapse after autologous stem cell transplantation had occurred in all trial patients, and cohorts A, B and C were distinguished by prior brentuximab vedotin exposure. Sequenced material: peripheral blood mononuclear cells (PBMCs), taken before the second cycle of nivolumab. These receptors were obtained from a human donor with classical Hodgkin lymphoma.

V usage is TRBV5-1 and J usage is TRBJ1-2; no definite D call. V was cut by 0 bases and J by 3 bases, with 12 bases left in between. The length of the CDR3 is 15 residues. Germline CDR1 reads SGHRS; CDR2 reads YFSETQ. CDR3 DNA: TGCGCCAGCAGCTTGGAACCGGGAACTTACTATGGCTACACCTTC. As protein: CASSLEPGTYYGYTF.

The V call is TRBV11-2, the J call TRBJ2-5; perhaps TRBD1 as D (5 bases). V dropped 1 base and J dropped 1 base, with 19 bases sitting between them. Germline CDR1 SGHAT, CDR2 FQNNGV. The CDR3 contains 18 residues. The CDR3 region has the DNA TGTGCCAGCAGCTTAGGAACCCGTGTAGGACAAGCCCAAGAGACCCAGTACTTC. Protein sequence: CASSLGTRVGQAQETQYF.

The chain links TRBV18 to TRBJ2-7; 9 nucleotides agree with TRBD1. V dropped 1 base and J dropped 3; count of bases not matched to a gene: 7. The germline V gene encodes CDR1 KGHSH and CDR2 LQKENI. The CDR3 extends over 16 amino acids. The CDR3 protein is CASSPLGTGLNYEQYF. The DNA of the CDR3 is TGTGCCAGCTCACCACTCGGGACAGGGCTGAACTACGAGCAGTACTTC. The variable domain in full, completed from reference TRBV18 and TRBJ2-7, reads NAGVMQNPRHLVRRRGQEARLRCSPMKGHSHVYWYRQLPEEGLKFMVYLQKENIIDESGMPKERFSAEFPKEGPSILRIQQVVRGDSAAYFCASSPLGTGLNYEQYFGPGTRLTVT.

This rearrangement joins TRBV4-1 to TRBJ1-4, with D possibly being TRBD1 (5 bases). The CDR3 extends over 14 amino acids. In germline, CDR1 is MGHRA, CDR2 YSYEKL. V was pared by 3 bases and J by 8 bases, with 13 bases between. CDR3 sequence (DNA): TGCGCCAGCAGCCAGGGGGGGAACAACGAAAAACTGTTTTTT. It is translated as CASSQGGNNEKLFF.

The chain is built from TRBV7-9 and TRBJ2-1; TRBD2 matches at 9 bases. The junction had 7 bases not matched to a gene; V was cut back by 3 bases and J by 4 bases. Germline V CDR1 and CDR2: SEHNR, FQNEAQ (reference sequence). The CDR3 sequence is 16 residues long. In DNA, the CDR3 is TGTGCCAGCAGCTTCGAACTAGCGGGTTTTTACAATGAGCAGTTCTTC. It codes for CASSFELAGFYNEQFF.

Regarding this clone: The junction and the germline gene differ at one end; a read error may be behind it. The chain recombines TRBV10-3 with TRBJ2-7, with no clear D. Germline CDR1 and CDR2: ENHRY and SYGVKD. This CDR3 has 13 amino acids. The CDR3 here is CASSFGSSYEQYF. The CDR3 nucleotides read TGTGCCAGCAGTTTTGGCAGCTCCTACGAGCAGTACTTC.

The chain uses TRBV19 and TRBJ1-1, with D possibly TRBD1 on 5 matching bases. Germline V gene data show CDR1 as LNHDA and CDR2 as SQIVND (reference sequence). Trimming cost V 3 bases and J 6 bases, with 11 bases left between them. This CDR3 is 13 amino acids long. This CDR3 is CASSIGGAAEAFF. CDR3 coding DNA: TGTGCCAGTAGTATTGGCGGGGCCGCTGAAGCTTTCTTT.

This clone was seen a handful of times. The chain employs TRBV5-1 and TRBJ2-3, with D possibly TRBD1 on 6 matching bases. V lost 0 bases, J lost 3 bases, and 14 bases lay in between. In germline, CDR1 is SGHRS, CDR2 YFSETQ. CDR3 length equals 16 residues. In DNA form, the CDR3 reads TGCGCCAGCAGCTTGGAGGGGGTGAGCAGTACAGATACGCAGTATTTT. Translating gives CASSLEGVSSTDTQYF.

The chain has TRBV4-1 and TRBJ1-2; 7 bases are shared with TRBD1. The V gene end was trimmed by 0 bases and the J gene end by 3 bases; junction bases not matched to a gene: 10. CDR3 length: 17 amino acids. Germline V lookup: CDR1 MGHRA, CDR2 YSYEKL. The CDR3 nucleotides read TGCGCCAGCAGCCAAGATTTCGGGACAGCCACTTACTATGGCTACACCTTC. Translated, it gives CASSQDFGTATYYGYTF.

The J gene is TRBJ2-7, the V gene TRBV6-1; 9 bases line up with TRBD1. This CDR3 is 15 amino acids long. Germline V gives CDR1 MNHNS, CDR2 SASEGT. The J segment lost 7 bases and the V segment lost 4 bases, leaving 11 bases of the junction unmatched. The CDR3: CASSGTGTGKMEQYF. CDR3 nucleotide sequence: TGTGCCAGCAGTGGCACCGGGACAGGGAAAATGGAGCAGTACTTC.

This rearrangement joins TRBV9 to TRBJ1-6; D call uncertain. The length of the CDR3 is 15 residues. CDR1 is SGDLS and CDR2 is YYNGEE in the germline V gene. V shed 0 bases and J shed 8 bases, with 12 bases lying between them. CDR3 coding DNA: TGTGCCAGCAGCGTAGAGGGTCCTGGGGATTCACCCCTCCACTTT. Its protein product is CASSVEGPGDSPLHF.

This clone was detected only a few times. The chain is built from TRBV19 and TRBJ2-1, with 10 nucleotides matching TRBD2. The CDR3 has 16 amino acids. J was trimmed by 1 base and V by 6 bases; bases with no gene match: 6. Looked up from germline, CDR1 is LNHDA and CDR2 is SQIVND (reference sequence). The CDR3 here is CASSHSGGLSYNEQFF. In DNA form, the CDR3 reads TGTGCCAGTAGCCATAGCGGGGGGTTATCCTACAATGAGCAGTTCTTC.

The rearrangement uses TRBV5-1 and TRBJ2-7, with a possible D match to TRBD2 (6 bases). Trimming removed 6 bases from V and 2 bases from J, with 18 bases in between. The germline CDR1 and CDR2 sequences are SGHRS and YFSETQ. The CDR3 is made up of 15 amino acids. CDR3 coding DNA: TGCGCCAGCAACCCTCTGGCTAGCGATACCTACGAGCAGTACTTC. This gives the protein CASNPLASDTYEQYF.

The rearrangement links TRBV28 to TRBJ1-3, with D uncertain. The CDR3 spans 16 residues. The germline CDR1 and CDR2 sequences are MDHEN and SYDVKM. The V and J ends lost 1 base and 0 bases respectively, with 10 bases between them. The CDR3: CASSLYSNPSGNTIYF. CDR3 nucleotide sequence: TGTGCCAGCAGTTTATACAGCAACCCCTCTGGAAACACCATATATTTT.

The genes are TRBV7-2 and TRBJ1-2; D may be TRBD1 (6 bases). Germline V CDR1 and CDR2: SGHTA, FQGNSA. Trimming took 1 base from V and 8 from J, leaving 17 bases between them. The length of the CDR3 is 15 residues. DNA of the CDR3: TGTGCCAGCAGCTTAGTAGCCCACAGGGCAGAGGGCTACACCTTC. Translation: CASSLVAHRAEGYTF. Complete variable domain (other parts from reference TRBV7-2 and TRBJ1-2): GAGVSQSPSNKVTEKGKDVELRCDPISGHTALYWYRQSLGQGLEFLIYFQGNSAPDKSGLPSDRFSAERTGGSVSTLTIQRTQQEDSAVYLCASSLVAHRAEGYTFGSGTRLTVV.

This chain uses TRBV19 with TRBJ1-5; D is undetermined. The CDR3 extends over 13 amino acids. V dropped 4 bases and J dropped 0 bases, with 4 bases sitting between them. Germline V gene data show CDR1 as LNHDA and CDR2 as SQIVND (reference sequence). The CDR3 region is CASSKDSNQPQHF. CDR3 in DNA: TGTGCCAGTAGTAAAGATAGCAATCAGCCCCAGCATTTT. Full variable domain (rest looked up from reference TRBV19 and TRBJ1-5): DGGITQSPKYLFRKEGQNVTLSCEQNLNHDAMYWYRQDPGQGLRLIYYSQIVNDFQKGDIAEGYSVSREKKESFPLTVTSAQKNPTAFYLCASSKDSNQPQHFGDGTRLSIL.

The chain is built from TRBV2 and TRBJ2-7; D is uncertain. This CDR3 contains 13 residues. Germline lookup yields CDR1 SNHLY and CDR2 FYNNEI. Trimming left V 3 bases short and J 7 bases short, with 13 bases between. CDR3 protein: CASSDVIPREQYF. Written as DNA, the CDR3 is TGTGCCAGCAGTGACGTGATTCCTAGAGAGCAGTACTTC.

This clone has just a few counts. The rearrangement uses TRBV28 and TRBJ2-2, with 9 nucleotides matching TRBD1. The junction had 3 bases not matched to a gene; V was cut back by 4 bases and J by 0 bases. The CDR3 spans 16 residues. Germline CDR1 and CDR2: MDHEN and SYDVKM. CDR3 residues: CASSYRQGANTGELFF. For the CDR3, the DNA is TGTGCCAGCAGTTACCGACAGGGGGCGAACACCGGGGAGCTGTTTTTT. Combining the CDR3 with reference TRBV28 and TRBJ2-2 gives the whole variable domain DVKVTQSSRYLVKRTGEKVFLECVQDMDHENMFWYRQDPGLGLRLIYFSYDVKMKEKGDIPEGYSVSREKKERFSLILESASTNQTSMYLCASSYRQGANTGELFFGEGSRLTVL.

The chain uses TRBV6-5 and TRBJ2-3, with unresolved D. CDR1 is MNHEY and CDR2 is SVGAGI in the germline V gene. V lost 0 bases and J lost 6, with 10 bases in between. The CDR3 extends over 14 amino acids. The CDR3 protein is CASSYSPLRDTQYF. DNA for the CDR3: TGTGCCAGCAGTTACTCTCCTCTCAGGGATACGCAGTATTTT.

The chain links TRBV19 to TRBJ1-2, with TRBD1 matching over 10 bases. Germline CDR1 LNHDA, CDR2 SQIVND (reference sequence). The CDR3 totals 14 residues. The trim removed 6 bases at V and 4 bases at J, leaving 5 bases unmatched. This CDR3 reads CASRQTGGIYGYTF. The CDR3 nucleotides read TGTGCCAGTAGACAGACAGGGGGCATCTATGGCTACACCTTC.

CDR3 residues: CASSFGSSYEQYF. CDR3 nucleotides: TGCGCCAGCAGCTTTGGCAGCTCCTACGAGCAGTACTTC. The gene calls are TRBV5-1 and TRBJ2-7; D is uncertain. Trimming shortened V by 2 bases and J by 0 bases, and 6 bases separated the two germline ends. The V gene's germline CDR1 is SGHRS and CDR2 YFSETQ. The length of the CDR3 is 13 residues.

The chain combines TRBV2 with TRBJ2-7; tentatively, D is TRBD1 (7 bases). Deletions cut 4 bases from V and 0 bases from J, with 22 bases between. This CDR3 is built from 18 residues. The V gene's germline CDR1 is SNHLY and CDR2 FYNNEI. CDR3 amino acids: CASSGLRGRPFFSYEQYF. The DNA for the CDR3 is TGTGCCAGCAGTGGCCTCAGGGGGAGGCCTTTTTTCTCCTACGAGCAGTACTTC.

This clone has a handful of counts. V is TRBV30 and J is TRBJ1-1; no clear D gene. V gave up 2 bases and J gave up 6 bases, with 10 bases separating them. CDR1 is GTSNPN, CDR2 SVGIG, per germline (reference sequence). This CDR3 region has 12 residues. The CDR3 DNA reads as TGTGCCTGGAGTCTCCTAGGAGCTGAAGCTTTCTTT. Translating gives CAWSLLGAEAFF. The entire variable domain, with the rest obtained from reference TRBV30 and TRBJ1-1, is as follows: SQTIHQWPATLVQPVGSPLSLECTVEGTSNPNLYWYRQAAGRGLQLLFYSVGIGQISSEVPQNLSASRPQDRQFILSSKKLLLSDSGFYLCAWSLLGAEAFFGQGTRLTVV.

The chain joins TRBV4-3 to TRBJ1-2; TRBD1 aligns across 8 bases. Germline lookup yields CDR1 LGHNA and CDR2 YSLEER. The V and J ends lost 0 bases and 7 bases, in that order; junction bases with no gene match: 4. The CDR3 contains 14 residues. CDR3 coding DNA: TGCGCCAGCAGCCAAGACCGACAGGGGTCTGGCTACACCTTC. Its translation is CASSQDRQGSGYTF.

A few counts support this clone. This chain links TRBV2 with TRBJ2-3; 7 nucleotides align to TRBD2. V shed 4 bases, J shed 2 bases, and the junction held 6 bases outside the gene matches. The length of the CDR3 is 15 residues. CDR1 and CDR2 (germline): SNHLY, FYNNEI. CDR3 amino acids: CASSGVGGYTDTQYF. The CDR3 nucleotides are TGTGCCAGCAGTGGGGTCGGGGGGTACACAGATACGCAGTATTTT.

J is TRBJ2-1 and V is TRBV27; D possibly corresponds to TRBD1 (5 bases). From germline, CDR1 is MNHEY and CDR2 SMNVEV (reference sequence). V was trimmed by 3 bases and J by 10 bases, leaving 10 bases between them. The CDR3 runs to 12 residues. Written as DNA, the CDR3 is TGTGCCAGCAGTTTTTTAAGGGGCGAGCAGTTCTTC. Amino acids: CASSFLRGEQFF.

The chain is built from TRBV12-5 and TRBJ2-1; a weak D match, TRBD2 (5 bases). The V end lost 5 bases, the J end lost 5 bases, and 10 bases lay between the germline ends. This CDR3 is 13 amino acids long. Germline CDR1 LGHNT, CDR2 FRNRAP. The CDR3 protein is CASGPDFNNEQFF. The CDR3, as DNA: TGTGCTAGTGGTCCGGACTTCAACAATGAGCAGTTCTTC.

V usage is TRBV18 and J usage is TRBJ2-1; 9 positions agree with TRBD1. The CDR3 runs 14 residues. Germline trimming cut 5 bases from V and 10 bases from J; bases unmatched to any gene: 9. Germline V gives CDR1 KGHSH, CDR2 LQKENI. The CDR3 here is CASSSGQGSEEQFF. The CDR3 DNA sequence: TGTGCCAGCTCATCGGGACAGGGATCCGAAGAGCAGTTCTTC.

This clone was detected a few times. The CDR3 spells CAIGRGTAEQYF. CDR3 nucleotide sequence: TGTGCCATCGGCCGAGGGACAGCCGAGCAGTACTTC. The chain employs TRBV10-3 and TRBJ2-7; 7 bases match TRBD1. This CDR3 comprises 12 residues. Germline CDR1 and CDR2: ENHRY and SYGVKD. V shed 8 bases and J 6 bases; nucleotides not matched to a gene: 7.

This clone occurred a few times. This rearrangement joins TRBV19 to TRBJ1-5; D unclear. Germline-derived CDR1 and CDR2 are LNHDA and SQIVND (reference sequence). The V and J ends lost 5 bases and 6 bases respectively, with 8 bases between them. This CDR3 comprises 12 residues. This CDR3 is CASSPRSQPQHF. DNA for the CDR3: TGTGCCAGTAGTCCGCGGTCTCAGCCCCAGCATTTT.

The gene calls are TRBV28 and TRBJ2-1, with a possible D match to TRBD2 (6 bases). Trimming cost V 6 bases and J 1 base, with 10 bases left between them. This CDR3 contains 14 residues. Germline loops: CDR1 MDHEN, CDR2 SYDVKM. CDR3 loop: CASRVGGSYNEQFF. CDR3 DNA sequence: TGTGCCAGCAGGGTGGGGGGTTCCTACAATGAGCAGTTCTTC.

The gene calls are TRBV6-5 and TRBJ2-7, with D possibly matching TRBD1 (6 bases). Trimming removed 10 bases at V and 2 bases at J, with 12 bases between. The CDR3 is made up of 12 amino acids. Germline CDR1 and CDR2: MNHEY and SVGAGI. This chain's CDR3 is CATSTGTYEQYF. In nucleotides, the CDR3 is TGTGCCACCTCGACAGGAACCTACGAGCAGTACTTC.